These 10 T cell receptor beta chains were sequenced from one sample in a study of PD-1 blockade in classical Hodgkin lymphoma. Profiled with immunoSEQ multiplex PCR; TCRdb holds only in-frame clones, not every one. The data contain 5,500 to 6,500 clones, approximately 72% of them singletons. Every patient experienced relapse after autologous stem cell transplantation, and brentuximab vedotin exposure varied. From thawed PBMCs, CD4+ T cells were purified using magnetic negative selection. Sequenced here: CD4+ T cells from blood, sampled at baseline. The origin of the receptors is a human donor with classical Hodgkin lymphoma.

CDR3 sequence (DNA): TGTGCCACCAGCAGATCCCCAAGGGGAGATACGCAGTATTTT. Amino acid sequence: CATSRSPRGDTQYF. The V and J genes are TRBV15 and TRBJ2-3; weak D call: TRBD1 (5 bases). CDR1 LNHNV and CDR2 YYDKDF come from the germline V gene (reference sequence). The CDR3 length is 14 residues. V was cut by 2 bases and J by 5 bases, with 11 bases left in between.

The CDR3 DNA reads TGTGCCAGCAGCTCCTCTCGGGGTTTGACTGAAGCTTTCTTT. Its protein product is CASSSSRGLTEAFF. The rearrangement uses TRBV7-9 and TRBJ1-1; D is unresolved. V lost 4 bases to trimming and J lost 5 bases, with 14 bases between them. The CDR3 totals 14 residues. The germline gives CDR1 SEHNR, CDR2 FQNEAQ (reference sequence).

This chain's CDR3 is CASSRAPNSNQPQHF. Here the CDR3 DNA reads TGTGCCAGCAGCCGGGCCCCCAATAGCAATCAGCCCCAGCATTTT. This chain connects TRBV6-1 to TRBJ1-5; D remains ambiguous. From germline, CDR1 is MNHNS and CDR2 SASEGT. Deletions cut 6 bases from V and 0 bases from J, with 12 bases between. CDR3 length: 15 residues.

DNA for the CDR3: TGTGCCAGCAGCTTGGGACCCAGCGGGCGACTTACTAGCACAGATACGCAGTATTTT. Translated: CASSLGPSGRLTSTDTQYF. The chain joins TRBV5-4 to TRBJ2-3; perhaps TRBD2 as D (6 bases). The CDR3 length is 19 residues. Germline CDR1 is SGHNT and CDR2 is YYREEE (reference sequence). Trimming pared 0 bases from V and 0 bases from J, leaving 20 bases between.

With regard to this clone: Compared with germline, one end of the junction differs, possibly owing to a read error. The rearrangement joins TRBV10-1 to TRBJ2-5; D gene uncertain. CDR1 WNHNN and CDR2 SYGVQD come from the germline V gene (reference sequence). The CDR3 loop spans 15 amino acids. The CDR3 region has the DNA TGCGCCAGCAGTAAGTCTCTGGCAGGCCAAGAGACCCAGTACTTC. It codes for CASSKSLAGQETQYF.

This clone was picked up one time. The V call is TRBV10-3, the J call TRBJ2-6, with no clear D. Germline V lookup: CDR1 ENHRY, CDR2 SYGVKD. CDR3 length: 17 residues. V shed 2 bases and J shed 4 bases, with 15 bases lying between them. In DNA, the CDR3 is TGTGCCATCAGTGAGCTGCCCGGTCCCTCCGGGGCCAACGTCCTGACTTTC. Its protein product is CAISELPGPSGANVLTF.

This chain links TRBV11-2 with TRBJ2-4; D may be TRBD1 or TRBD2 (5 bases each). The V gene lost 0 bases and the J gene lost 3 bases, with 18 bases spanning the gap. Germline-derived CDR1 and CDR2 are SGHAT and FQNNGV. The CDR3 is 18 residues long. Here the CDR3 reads CASSLELWQGRDKNIQYF. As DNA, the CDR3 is TGTGCCAGCAGCTTAGAGTTGTGGCAGGGCCGGGACAAAAACATTCAGTACTTC. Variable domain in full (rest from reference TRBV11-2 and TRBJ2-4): EAGVAQSPRYKIIEKRQSVAFWCNPISGHATLYWYQQILGQGPKLLIQFQNNGVVDDSQLPKDRFSAERLKGVDSTLKIQPAKLEDSAVYLCASSLELWQGRDKNIQYFGAGTRLSVL.

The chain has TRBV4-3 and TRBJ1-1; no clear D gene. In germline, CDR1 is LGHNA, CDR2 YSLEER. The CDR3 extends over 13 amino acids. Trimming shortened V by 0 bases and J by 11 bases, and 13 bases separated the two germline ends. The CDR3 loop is CASSQDQRNRAFF. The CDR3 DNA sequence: TGCGCCAGCAGCCAAGATCAGAGAAATCGGGCTTTCTTT.

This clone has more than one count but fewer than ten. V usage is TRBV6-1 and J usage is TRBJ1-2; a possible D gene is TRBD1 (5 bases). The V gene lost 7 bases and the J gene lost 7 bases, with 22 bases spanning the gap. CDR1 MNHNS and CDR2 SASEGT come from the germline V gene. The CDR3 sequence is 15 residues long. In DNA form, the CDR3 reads TGTGCCAGCACCCCGACAGCGGCAGGGAAGGGTGGCTACACCTTC. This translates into CASTPTAAGKGGYTF.

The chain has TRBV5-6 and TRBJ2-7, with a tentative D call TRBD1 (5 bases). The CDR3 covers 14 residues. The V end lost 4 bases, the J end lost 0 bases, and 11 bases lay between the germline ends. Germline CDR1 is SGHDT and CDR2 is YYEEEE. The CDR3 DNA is TGTGCCAGCAGCCCCATTAGGGGCTCCTACGAGCAGTACTTC. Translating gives CASSPIRGSYEQYF.